Listed below are T cell receptor beta chains from one sample, sequenced in a study of blood T cell repertoires in COVID-19. TCRdb's table, derived via immunoSEQ multiplex PCR, lists solely in-frame clones and lacks some. The sample contains 72,000 or so clones, approximately 86% of which appear only once. Source material: peripheral blood. These TCRs come from a woman between 55 and 75 years old with acute or convalescent COVID-19. The CDR3 runs from the conserved cysteine through the conserved F or W. The D gene is left open where the match is weak. Clone size is not always given. Where it is, it says once, few, many or a class for expanded clones.

J gene: TRBJ1-1; D gene: .; clone size: .; V gene: TRBV4-2; CDR3 protein: CASSQVTGVNTEAFF; CDR3 DNA: TGTGCCAGCAGCCAAGTCACGGGGGTGAACACTGAAGCTTTCTTT
J gene: TRBJ1-1; D gene: TRBD1; clone size: .; V gene: TRBV2; CDR3 protein: CASSQYRGNTEAFF; CDR3 DNA: TGTGCCAGCAGTCAATACAGGGGGAACACTGAAGCTTTCTTT
J gene: TRBJ2-7; D gene: .; clone size: .; V gene: TRBV27; CDR3 protein: CASSPRWGVYEQYF; CDR3 DNA: TGTGCCAGCAGTCCCCGTTGGGGGGTCTACGAGCAGTACTTC
J gene: TRBJ1-6; D gene: TRBD1; clone size: .; V gene: TRBV27; CDR3 protein: CASRPGDRDNSPLHF; CDR3 DNA: TGTGCCAGCCGCCCGGGCGACAGGGACAATTCACCCCTCCACTTT
J gene: TRBJ1-1; D gene: .; clone size: .; V gene: TRBV7-9; CDR3 protein: CASRGSGTGGTEAFF; CDR3 DNA: TGTGCCAGCAGGGGCTCCGGGACGGGGGGGACTGAAGCTTTCTTT
J gene: TRBJ2-5; D gene: .; clone size: .; V gene: TRBV29-1; CDR3 protein: CSVVRAETQYF; CDR3 DNA: TGCAGCGTTGTAAGAGCTGAGACCCAGTACTTC
J gene: TRBJ2-6; D gene: .; clone size: .; V gene: TRBV7-2; CDR3 protein: CASSFPPGYSGANVLTF; CDR3 DNA: TGTGCCAGCAGCTTCCCGCCAGGCTACTCTGGGGCCAACGTCCTGACTTTC
J gene: TRBJ2-1; D gene: .; clone size: .; V gene: TRBV9; CDR3 protein: CASSVHLKGGGEQFF; CDR3 DNA: TGTGCCAGCAGCGTCCATCTGAAAGGGGGTGGAGAGCAGTTCTTC
J gene: TRBJ2-7; D gene: TRBD2; clone size: .; V gene: TRBV27; CDR3 protein: CASSLLPGGNYEQYF; CDR3 DNA: TGTGCCAGCAGTTTACTCCCCGGGGGGAACTACGAGCAGTACTTC
J gene: TRBJ2-1; D gene: TRBD2; clone size: .; V gene: TRBV15; CDR3 protein: CATSREERGRNEQFF; CDR3 DNA: TGTGCCACCAGCAGAGAAGAGCGGGGTAGGAATGAGCAGTTCTTC
J gene: TRBJ2-3; D gene: .; clone size: once; V gene: TRBV5-5; CDR3 protein: CASSLVGTYNSGDTQYF; CDR3 DNA: TGTGCCAGCAGCTTGGTTGGGACATATAATTCAGGAGATACGCAGTATTTT
J gene: TRBJ1-2; D gene: TRBD1; clone size: .; V gene: TRBV11-1; CDR3 protein: CASSPNRGGYTF; CDR3 DNA: TGTGCCAGCAGTCCGAACAGGGGTGGCTACACCTTC
J gene: TRBJ1-2; D gene: TRBD1; clone size: many; V gene: TRBV5-6; CDR3 protein: CASSLQGALTGGYTF; CDR3 DNA: TGTGCCAGCAGCTTACAGGGGGCACTAACGGGTGGCTACACCTTC
J gene: TRBJ2-7; D gene: TRBD2; clone size: few; V gene: TRBV20-1; CDR3 protein: CSASSGGDYEQYF; CDR3 DNA: TGCAGTGCGAGTAGCGGGGGCGATTACGAGCAGTACTTC
J gene: TRBJ2-5; D gene: TRBD2; clone size: .; V gene: TRBV19; CDR3 protein: CASSIGSGGAYETQYF; CDR3 DNA: TGTGCCAGTAGTATAGGAAGCGGGGGGGCTTATGAGACCCAGTACTTC